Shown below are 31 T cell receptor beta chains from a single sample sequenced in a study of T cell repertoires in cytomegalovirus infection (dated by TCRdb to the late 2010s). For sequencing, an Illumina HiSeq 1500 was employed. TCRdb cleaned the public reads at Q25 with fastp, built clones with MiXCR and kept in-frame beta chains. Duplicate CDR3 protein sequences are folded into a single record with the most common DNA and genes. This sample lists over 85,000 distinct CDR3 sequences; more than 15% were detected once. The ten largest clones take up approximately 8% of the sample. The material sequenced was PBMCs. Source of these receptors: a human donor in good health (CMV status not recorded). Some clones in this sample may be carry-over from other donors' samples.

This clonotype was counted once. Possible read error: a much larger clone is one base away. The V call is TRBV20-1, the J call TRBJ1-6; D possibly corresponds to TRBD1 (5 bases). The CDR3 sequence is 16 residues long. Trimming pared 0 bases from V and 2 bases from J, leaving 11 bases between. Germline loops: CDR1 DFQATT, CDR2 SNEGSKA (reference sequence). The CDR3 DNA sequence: TGCAGTGCTAGAGATCAGGGTAGACCCTATAATTCACCCCTCCACTTT. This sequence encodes CSARDQGRPYNSPLHF.

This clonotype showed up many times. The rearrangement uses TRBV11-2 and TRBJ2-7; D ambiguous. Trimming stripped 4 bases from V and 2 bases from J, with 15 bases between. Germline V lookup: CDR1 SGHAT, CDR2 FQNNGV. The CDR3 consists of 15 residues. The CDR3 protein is CASSSRTQSAYEQYF. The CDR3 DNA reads TGTGCCAGCAGCTCCCGAACCCAGTCGGCCTACGAGCAGTACTTC.

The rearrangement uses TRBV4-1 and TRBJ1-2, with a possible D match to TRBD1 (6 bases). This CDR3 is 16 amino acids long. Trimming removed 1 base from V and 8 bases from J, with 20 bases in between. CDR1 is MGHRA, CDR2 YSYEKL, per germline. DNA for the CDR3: TGCGCCAGCAGCCAAGGATTGGGGGGCCTCACCCGGGGCTACACCTTC. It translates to CASSQGLGGLTRGYTF.

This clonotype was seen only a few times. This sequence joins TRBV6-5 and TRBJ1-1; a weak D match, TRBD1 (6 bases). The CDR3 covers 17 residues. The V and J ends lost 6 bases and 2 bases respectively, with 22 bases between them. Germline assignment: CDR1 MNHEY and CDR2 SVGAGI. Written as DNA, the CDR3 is TGTGCCAGCAGGAAGGGAACCCCACAGGGCTTCAACACTGAAGCTTTCTTT. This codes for CASRKGTPQGFNTEAFF.

The CDR3 DNA reads as TGCAGTGCTAGGGAGCCGGCCACAGATACGCAGTATTTT. This sequence encodes CSAREPATDTQYF. The V call is TRBV20-1, the J call TRBJ2-3; D uncertain. Germline V gene data show CDR1 as DFQATT and CDR2 as SNEGSKA (reference sequence). V dropped 3 bases and J dropped 2 bases, with 9 bases sitting between them. The CDR3 spans 13 residues.

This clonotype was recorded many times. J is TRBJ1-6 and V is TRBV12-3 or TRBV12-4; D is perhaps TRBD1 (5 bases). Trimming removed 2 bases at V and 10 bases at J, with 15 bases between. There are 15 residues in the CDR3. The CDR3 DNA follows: TGTGCCAGCAGTTTAATGTTTGGGGGAGAGTCACCCCTCCACTTT. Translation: CASSLMFGGESPLHF.

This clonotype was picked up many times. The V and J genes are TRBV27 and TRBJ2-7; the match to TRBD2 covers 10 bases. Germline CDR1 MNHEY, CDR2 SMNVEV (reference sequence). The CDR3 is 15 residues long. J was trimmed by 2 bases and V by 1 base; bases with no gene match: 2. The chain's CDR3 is CASSLLSGGAYEQYF. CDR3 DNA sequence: TGTGCCAGCAGTTTATTGAGCGGGGGGGCCTACGAGCAGTACTTC.

For the CDR3, the DNA is TGCAGTGCGCTGACAGGGTTTGGCCAAGAGACCCAGTACTTC. Its protein is CSALTGFGQETQYF. The gene calls are TRBV20-1 and TRBJ2-5; 7 bases align to TRBD1. The J segment lost 1 base and the V segment lost 6 bases, leaving 8 bases of the junction unmatched. The CDR3 loop spans 14 amino acids. Germline CDR1 reads DFQATT; CDR2 reads SNEGSKA (reference sequence).

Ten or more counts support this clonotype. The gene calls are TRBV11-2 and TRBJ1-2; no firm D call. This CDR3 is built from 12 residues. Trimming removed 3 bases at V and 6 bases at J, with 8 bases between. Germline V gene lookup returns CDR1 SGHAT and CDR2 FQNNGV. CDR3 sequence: CASSFGLDGYTF. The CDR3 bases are TGTGCCAGCAGCTTTGGATTGGATGGCTACACCTTC.

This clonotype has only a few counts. The CDR3 DNA reads TGCAGTGCCTCTACCGGGACTAAGCCAACAGATACGCAGTATTTT. Amino acids: CSASTGTKPTDTQYF. The chain is built from TRBV20-1 and TRBJ2-3; 7 positions agree with TRBD2. The V gene's germline CDR1 is DFQATT and CDR2 SNEGSKA (reference sequence). J was trimmed by 3 bases and V by 6 bases; bases with no gene match: 12. The CDR3 has 15 amino acids.

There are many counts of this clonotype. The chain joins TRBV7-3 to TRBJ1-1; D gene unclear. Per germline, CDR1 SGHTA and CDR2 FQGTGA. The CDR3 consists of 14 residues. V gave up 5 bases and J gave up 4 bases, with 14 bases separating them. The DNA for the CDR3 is TGTGCCAGCAGCCCCGGTAGCGGCAGCACTGAAGCTTTCTTT. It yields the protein CASSPGSGSTEAFF.

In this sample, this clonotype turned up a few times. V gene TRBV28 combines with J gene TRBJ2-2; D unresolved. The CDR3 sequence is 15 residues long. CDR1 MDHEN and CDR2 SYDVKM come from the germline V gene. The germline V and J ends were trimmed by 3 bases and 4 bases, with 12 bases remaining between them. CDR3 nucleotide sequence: TGTGCCAGCAGTTTTAAGCTTCCGGGCACCGGGGAGCTGTTTTTT. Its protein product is CASSFKLPGTGELFF.

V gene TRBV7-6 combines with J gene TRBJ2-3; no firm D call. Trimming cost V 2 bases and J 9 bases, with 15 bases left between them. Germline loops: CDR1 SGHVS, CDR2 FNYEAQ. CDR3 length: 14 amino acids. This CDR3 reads CASSLRPPPETQYF. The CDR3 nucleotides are TGTGCCAGCAGCTTACGCCCCCCGCCGGAGACGCAGTATTTT.

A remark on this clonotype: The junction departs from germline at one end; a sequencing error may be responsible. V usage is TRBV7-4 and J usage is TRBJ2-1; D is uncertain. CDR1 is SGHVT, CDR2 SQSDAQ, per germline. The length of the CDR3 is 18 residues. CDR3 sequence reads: CASSSTVGVGGSYNDQFF. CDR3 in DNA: TGTGCCAGCAGCTCAACAGTGGGCGTAGGTGGATCCTACAATGATCAGTTCTTC.

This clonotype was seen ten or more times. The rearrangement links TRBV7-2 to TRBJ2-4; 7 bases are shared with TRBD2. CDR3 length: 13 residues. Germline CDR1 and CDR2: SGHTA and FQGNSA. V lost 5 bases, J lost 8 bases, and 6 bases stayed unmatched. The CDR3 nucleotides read TGTGCCAGCAGCCTGGGAGGGTCGGACATTCAGTACTTC. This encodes CASSLGGSDIQYF.

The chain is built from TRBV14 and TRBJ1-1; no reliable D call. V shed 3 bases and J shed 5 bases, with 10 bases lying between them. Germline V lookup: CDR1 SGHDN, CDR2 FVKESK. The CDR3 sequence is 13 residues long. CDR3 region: CASSQTRWTEAFF. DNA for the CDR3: TGTGCCAGCAGCCAGACCAGGTGGACTGAAGCTTTCTTT. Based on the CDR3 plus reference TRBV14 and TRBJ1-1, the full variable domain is EAGVTQFPSHSVIEKGQTVTLRCDPISGHDNLYWYRRVMGKEIKFLLHFVKESKQDESGMPNNRFLAERTGGTYSTLKVQPAELEDSGVYFCASSQTRWTEAFFGQGTRLTVV.

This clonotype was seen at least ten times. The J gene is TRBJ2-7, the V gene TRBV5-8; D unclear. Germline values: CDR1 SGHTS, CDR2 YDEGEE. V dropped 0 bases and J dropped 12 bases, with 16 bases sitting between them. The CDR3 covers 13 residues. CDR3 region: CASSLVGIPSRYF. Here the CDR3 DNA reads TGTGCCAGCAGCTTGGTGGGGATCCCCTCCCGGTACTTC.

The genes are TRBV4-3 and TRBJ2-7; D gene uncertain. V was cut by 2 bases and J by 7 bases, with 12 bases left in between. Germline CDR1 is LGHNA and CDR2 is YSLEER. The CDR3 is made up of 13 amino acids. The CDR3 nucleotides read TGCGCCAGCAGCCAAAGTGTGCAAAATGAGCAGTACTTC. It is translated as CASSQSVQNEQYF.

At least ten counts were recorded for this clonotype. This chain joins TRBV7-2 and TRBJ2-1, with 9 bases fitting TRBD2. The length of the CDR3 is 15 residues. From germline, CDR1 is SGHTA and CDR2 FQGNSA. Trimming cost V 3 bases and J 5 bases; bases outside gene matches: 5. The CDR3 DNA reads TGTGCCAGCAGCTTCCAGCGGGGGGCCAACAATGAGCAGTTCTTC. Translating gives CASSFQRGANNEQFF.

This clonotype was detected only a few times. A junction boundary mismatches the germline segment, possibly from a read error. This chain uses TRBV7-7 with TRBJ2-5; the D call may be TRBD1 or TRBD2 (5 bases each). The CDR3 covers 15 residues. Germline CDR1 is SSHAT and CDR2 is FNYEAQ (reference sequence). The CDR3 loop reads CASSRHQGDGETQYF. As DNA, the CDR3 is TGTGCTAGCAGCCGGCATCAGGGAGATGGGGAGACCCAGTACTTC. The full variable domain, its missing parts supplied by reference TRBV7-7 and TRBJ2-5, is GAGVSQSPRYKVTKRGQDVTLRCDPISSHATLYWYQQALGQGPEFLTYFNYEAQPDKSGLPSDRFSAERPEGSISTLTIQRTEQRDSAMYRCASSRHQGDGETQYFGPGTRLLVL.

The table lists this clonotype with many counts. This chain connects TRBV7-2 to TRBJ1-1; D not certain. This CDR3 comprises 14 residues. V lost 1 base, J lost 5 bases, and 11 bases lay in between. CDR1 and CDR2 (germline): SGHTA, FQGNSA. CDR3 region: CASSLGGKRTEAFF. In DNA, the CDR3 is TGTGCCAGCAGCTTAGGGGGTAAACGAACTGAAGCTTTCTTT.

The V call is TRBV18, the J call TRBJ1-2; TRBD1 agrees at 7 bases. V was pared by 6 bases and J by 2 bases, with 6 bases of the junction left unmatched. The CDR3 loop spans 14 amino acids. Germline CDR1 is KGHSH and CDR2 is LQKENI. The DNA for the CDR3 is TGTGCCAGCTCGCCGAACAGGGGAAACTATGGCTACACCTTC. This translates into CASSPNRGNYGYTF.

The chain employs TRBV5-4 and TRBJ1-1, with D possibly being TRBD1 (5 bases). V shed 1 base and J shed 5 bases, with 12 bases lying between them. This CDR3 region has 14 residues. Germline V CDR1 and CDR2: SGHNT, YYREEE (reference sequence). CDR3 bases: TGTGCCAGCAGCTTGCCCCCATCAGGGACTGAAGCTTTCTTT. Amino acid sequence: CASSLPPSGTEAFF.

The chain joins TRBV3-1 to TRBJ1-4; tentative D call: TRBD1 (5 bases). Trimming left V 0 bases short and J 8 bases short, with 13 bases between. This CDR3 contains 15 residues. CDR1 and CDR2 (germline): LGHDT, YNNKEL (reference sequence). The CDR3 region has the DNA TGTGCCAGCAGCCAAGAGGGGCCGGGCGAGGAAAAACTGTTTTTT. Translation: CASSQEGPGEEKLFF.

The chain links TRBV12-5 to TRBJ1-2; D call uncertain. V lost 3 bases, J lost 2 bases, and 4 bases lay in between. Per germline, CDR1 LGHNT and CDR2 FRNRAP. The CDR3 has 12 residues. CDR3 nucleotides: TGTGCTAGTGGTTTCTCGAACTATGGCTACACCTTC. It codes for CASGFSNYGYTF.

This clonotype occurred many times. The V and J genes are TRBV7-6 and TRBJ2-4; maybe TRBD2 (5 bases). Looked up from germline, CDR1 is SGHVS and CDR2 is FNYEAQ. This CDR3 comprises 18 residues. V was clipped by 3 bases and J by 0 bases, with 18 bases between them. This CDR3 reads CASSLEAPLNPAKNIQYF. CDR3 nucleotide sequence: TGTGCCAGCAGCTTGGAGGCCCCGTTAAACCCAGCCAAAAACATTCAGTACTTC.

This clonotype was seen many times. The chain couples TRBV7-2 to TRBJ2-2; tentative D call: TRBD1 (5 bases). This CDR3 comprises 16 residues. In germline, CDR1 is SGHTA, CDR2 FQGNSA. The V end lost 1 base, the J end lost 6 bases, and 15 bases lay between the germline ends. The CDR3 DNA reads TGTGCCAGCAGCTTAGAAGGGCAGGGAATCCCCGGGGAGCTGTTTTTT. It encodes CASSLEGQGIPGELFF.

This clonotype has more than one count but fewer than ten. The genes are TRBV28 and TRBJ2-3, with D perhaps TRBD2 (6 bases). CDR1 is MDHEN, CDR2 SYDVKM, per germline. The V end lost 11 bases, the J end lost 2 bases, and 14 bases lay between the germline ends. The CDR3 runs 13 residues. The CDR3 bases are TGTGCCTGCCTAAGGGAGGACACAGATACGCAGTATTTT. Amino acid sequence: CACLREDTDTQYF.

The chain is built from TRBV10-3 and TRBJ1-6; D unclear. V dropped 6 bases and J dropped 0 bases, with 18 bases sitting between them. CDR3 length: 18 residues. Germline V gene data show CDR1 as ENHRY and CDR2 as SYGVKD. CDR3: CAISPGQVVSSYNSPLHF. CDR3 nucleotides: TGTGCCATCAGCCCAGGCCAAGTAGTCAGCTCCTATAATTCACCCCTCCACTTT.

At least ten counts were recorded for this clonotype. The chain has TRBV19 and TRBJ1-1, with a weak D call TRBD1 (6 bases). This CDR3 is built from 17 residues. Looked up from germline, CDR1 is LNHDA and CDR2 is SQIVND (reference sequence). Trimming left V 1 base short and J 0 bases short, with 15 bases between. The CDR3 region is CASSIGAGATMNTEAFF. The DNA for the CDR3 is TGTGCCAGTAGTATAGGGGCGGGGGCGACCATGAACACTGAAGCTTTCTTT.

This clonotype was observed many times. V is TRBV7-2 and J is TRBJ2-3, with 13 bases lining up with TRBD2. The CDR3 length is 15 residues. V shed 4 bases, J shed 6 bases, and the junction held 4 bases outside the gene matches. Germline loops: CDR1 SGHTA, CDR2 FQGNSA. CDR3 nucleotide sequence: TGTGCCAGCAGCTCGGGACTAGCGGGGAGGGATACGCAGTATTTT. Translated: CASSSGLAGRDTQYF. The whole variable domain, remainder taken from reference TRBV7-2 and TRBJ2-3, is GAGVSQSPSNKVTEKGKDVELRCDPISGHTALYWYRQSLGQGLEFLIYFQGNSAPDKSGLPSDRFSAERTGGSVSTLTIQRTQQEDSAVYLCASSSGLAGRDTQYFGPGTRLTVL.